This note documents a single TCR beta chain sequence. Its binding antigen is unknown. No much larger clone is present one base from it, and per-base qualities are unavailable. V is clipped by 1 base and J by 1 base, and the sequence between their germline boundaries is 8 bases long. Inclusive of the bounding cysteine and phenylalanine, the CDR3 is 14 residues long. Just CDR3 DNA is preserved here, 42 bases in frame from base 1. Taken from the germline V gene, the CDR1 and CDR2 loops are SGHRS and YFSETQ. The sample is drawn from a study of cytomegalovirus exposure and HLA in healthy donors (TCRdb year 2017). About the investigation overall: The roughly 670 repertoires of the first cohort and the 95 to 150 validation repertoires were produced on the same platform, according to a later analysis. To predict cytomegalovirus infection status, the study brought together high-throughput TCR immunosequencing, statistical association of individual TCRs with disease status, and machine learning. The study aimed to test whether signatures of past pathogen exposure could be identified by cataloging public T cell receptors. In addition to the first cohort of 666 subjects, a separate validation cohort of 120 different subjects was used.

Study-wide findings and limitations: Most TCR sequences were seen in very few donors, while some public TCRs were found in many individuals. In a later analysis, TCRs clustered in the first cohort were found to also tend to co-occur in the 130 or so validation repertoires, with about 93% of cluster scores above 0. Three of the identified cytomegalovirus-associated TCR beta chains were confirmed in vitro to be specific for cytomegalovirus antigens. It was suggested by the authors that the approach could potentially be generalized to other disease states and immunological phenotypes. The validation cohort had no HLA typing available for a later analysis, so co-occurrence within that cohort was assessed over all 120 or so repertoires. In both the original and validation cohorts, the classifier was reported to diagnose cytomegalovirus status with high specificity and sensitivity. A total of fewer than 200 TCR beta chains were listed by the study as associated with cytomegalovirus.

The library was generated by the immunoSEQ multiplex PCR assay. Processing in the source paper ran as follows. To diagnose cytomegalovirus status from the catalog of TCR beta chain sequences, a statistical classification framework was built. TCRdb limited this immuneACCESS table to in-frame rearrangements with V and J called. A share of clones is missing; checked studies link under half to unresolved V genes, and the rest is unexplained. Clonal size and the V and J genes are those of that table, whereas D and trimming came from the DNA. The sample includes 140,000 or so clones, with approximately 91% observed a single time. The ten largest account for approximately 0.7% of the sample. Donors formed part of the validation cohort, which comprised over a hundred subjects and was distinct from the first cohort of under 850 subjects.

Sequencing was done on a sample of PBMCs. Here the chain combines TRBV5-1 and TRBJ1-1, with the D gene not clear enough to name. This TCR was sampled from a man younger than 35 in good health and CMV-seronegative. The nucleotide sequence is TGCGCCAGCAGCTTGTCAAGCTCGAACACTGAAGCTTTCTTT. This gives the protein CASSLSSSNTEAFF.